This passage covers 30 T cell receptor beta chains from one sample sequenced in a study of blood T cell repertoires in COVID-19. Libraries were prepared by immunoSEQ multiplex PCR; TCRdb keeps only in-frame clonotypes and omits some of them. The sample records 400,000 to 450,000 clones, approximately 91% being singletons. Sequencing was carried out using peripheral blood. The receptor source for this set is a middle-aged woman with COVID-19, enrolled during active disease.

V is TRBV2 and J is TRBJ1-5; 7 bases are shared with TRBD1. Trimming took 6 bases from V and 3 from J; bases not matched to a gene: 5. The CDR3 sequence is 14 residues long. Germline V gives CDR1 SNHLY, CDR2 FYNNEI. CDR3 DNA: TGTGCCAGCAGAGACAGGGTTTTCAATCAGCCCCAGCATTTT. Encoded protein: CASRDRVFNQPQHF.

The chain is built from TRBV27 and TRBJ2-1, with D maybe TRBD1 (6 bases). The length of the CDR3 is 13 residues. Germline V gene data show CDR1 as MNHEY and CDR2 as SMNVEV (reference sequence). V dropped 6 bases and J dropped 2 bases, with 8 bases sitting between them. The CDR3: CASRRTAYNEQFF. The CDR3 DNA reads as TGTGCCAGCAGGCGGACAGCCTACAATGAGCAGTTCTTC.

The V gene is TRBV6-5, the J gene TRBJ1-1; tentatively, D is TRBD1 (6 bases). This CDR3 is 15 amino acids long. V lost 2 bases, J lost 5 bases, and 15 bases lay in between. The V gene's germline CDR1 is MNHEY and CDR2 SVGAGI. CDR3 protein: CASSYGLDSTTEAFF. The CDR3 nucleotides are TGTGCCAGCAGTTACGGGTTGGACAGTACTACTGAAGCTTTCTTT.

This rearrangement joins TRBV5-1 to TRBJ2-6; D unresolved. The germline V gene encodes CDR1 SGHRS and CDR2 YFSETQ. The CDR3 is 17 residues long. V was clipped by 0 bases and J by 0 bases, with 10 bases between them. The CDR3, as DNA: TGCGCCAGCAGCTTGGGGTTCCCCAGCTCTGGGGCCAACGTCCTGACTTTC. Protein sequence: CASSLGFPSSGANVLTF.

The CDR3 region is CASSASDRNYGYTF. The DNA of the CDR3 is TGTGCCAGCAGCGCCTCGGACAGGAACTATGGCTACACCTTC. This chain links TRBV2 with TRBJ1-2, with 7 bases that match TRBD1. The CDR3 runs to 14 residues. With 6 bases clipped from V and 2 bases from J, the junction kept 6 bases outside the gene matches. CDR1 SNHLY and CDR2 FYNNEI come from the germline V gene.

This chain connects TRBV6-2 or TRBV6-3 to TRBJ2-3; 7 bases map to TRBD2. The CDR3 runs to 13 residues. Per germline, CDR1 MNHEY and CDR2 SVGEGT. V shed 2 bases, J shed 14 bases, and the junction held 10 bases outside the gene matches. DNA for the CDR3: TGTGCCAGCAGTTACCCAGGACTAGATCGGTGGTATTTT. Protein: CASSYPGLDRWYF.

V and J are TRBV19 and TRBJ1-1; no reliable D call. Germline V gene sequence: CDR1 LNHDA, CDR2 SQIVND (reference sequence). V lost 3 bases and J 1 base, leaving 15 bases between the germline ends. This CDR3 comprises 16 residues. The CDR3 sequence is CASSITRILRNTEAFF. The CDR3 bases are TGTGCCAGTAGTATTACCAGAATTCTTCGGAACACTGAAGCTTTCTTT.

This sequence joins TRBV18 and TRBJ2-7, with 7 bases identical to TRBD1. V gave up 0 bases and J gave up 2 bases; unmatched junction bases: 4. CDR1 KGHSH and CDR2 LQKENI come from the germline V gene. The CDR3 is 15 amino acids. This chain's CDR3 is CASSPPGQGAYEQYF. The CDR3 coding sequence is TGTGCCAGCTCACCACCGGGGCAGGGGGCCTACGAGCAGTACTTC.

This sequence joins TRBV6-2 or TRBV6-3 and TRBJ2-1, with 9 bases aligning to TRBD2. This CDR3 has 16 residues. V was clipped by 2 bases and J by 8 bases; unmatched bases: 10. CDR1 MNHEY and CDR2 SVGEGT come from the germline V gene. DNA for the CDR3: TGTGCCAGCAGTTACCTATCGGGCGGGAGGGGAGATGAGCAGTTCTTC. Residues: CASSYLSGGRGDEQFF.

V usage is TRBV10-3 and J usage is TRBJ2-1, with a possible D match to TRBD2 (6 bases). V was cut by 0 bases and J by 15 bases, with 21 bases left in between. The CDR3 runs 15 residues. Germline lookup yields CDR1 ENHRY and CDR2 SYGVKD. The CDR3 here is CAISESTRGGSLRFF. The CDR3 region has the DNA TGTGCCATCAGTGAGTCGACTCGGGGAGGCTCGTTAAGGTTCTTC.

The CDR3 region has the DNA TGTGCCAGCAGCTTAGTAGCGGGAGGGACGCATACGCAGTATTTT. This translates into CASSLVAGGTHTQYF. The chain has TRBV7-9 and TRBJ2-3, with 11 bases fitting TRBD2. CDR1 and CDR2 from the germline V gene are SEHNR and FQNEAQ (reference sequence). V trimming: 1 base; J trimming: 7 bases; junction bases outside the gene matches: 4. The CDR3 sequence is 15 residues long.

The V call is TRBV5-6, the J call TRBJ1-4, with TRBD1 identical over 9 bases. The CDR3 contains 15 residues. CDR1 is SGHDT and CDR2 is YYEEEE in the germline V gene. V dropped 4 bases and J dropped 8; count of bases not matched to a gene: 9. DNA of the CDR3: TGTGCCAGCAGCACCCCGGGACAGGGTCGGGAAAAACTGTTTTTT. This encodes CASSTPGQGREKLFF.

J is TRBJ2-7 and V is TRBV4-3; 7 bases map to TRBD2. The germline CDR1 and CDR2 sequences are LGHNA and YSLEER. This CDR3 comprises 17 residues. Trimming cost V 0 bases and J 6 bases; bases outside gene matches: 14. This CDR3 reads CASSQEWGGVVLSEQYF. In nucleotides, the CDR3 is TGCGCCAGCAGCCAAGAATGGGGGGGGGTGGTTCTCTCCGAGCAGTACTTC.

The chain joins TRBV7-2 to TRBJ1-1; TRBD1 is a possible D gene (5 bases). The CDR3 consists of 15 residues. Per germline, CDR1 SGHTA and CDR2 FQGNSA. The V end was cut by 1 base, the J end by 6 bases, with 15 bases between. This CDR3 reads CASSLVVQGGPEAFF. The CDR3 nucleotides are TGTGCCAGCAGCTTAGTTGTTCAGGGAGGCCCTGAAGCTTTCTTT.

The chain uses TRBV2 and TRBJ1-4; perhaps TRBD1 as D (5 bases). V was pared by 5 bases and J by 2 bases, with 12 bases between. Germline-derived CDR1 and CDR2 are SNHLY and FYNNEI. The CDR3 runs to 15 residues. CDR3 sequence reads: CASSPGRSTNEKLFF. DNA of the CDR3: TGTGCCAGCAGTCCAGGGAGGTCGACTAATGAAAAACTGTTTTTT.

Worth noting for this clone: The sample has other DNA sequences that encode this CDR3 too. CDR3 amino acids: CASSLAGNTEAFF. The CDR3 DNA is TGTGCCAGCAGCTTGGCCGGTAACACTGAAGCTTTCTTT. This chain joins TRBV5-4 and TRBJ1-1; D gene unclear. This CDR3 is 13 amino acids long. The V and J ends lost 0 bases and 2 bases respectively, with 5 bases between them. CDR1 is SGHNT and CDR2 is YYREEE in the germline V gene (reference sequence).

The chain employs TRBV13 and TRBJ2-1, with TRBD2 matching 8 bases. V gave up 1 base and J gave up 4 bases; unmatched junction bases: 3. The CDR3 length is 15 residues. The germline CDR1 and CDR2 sequences are PRHDT and FYEKMQ (reference sequence). CDR3 in amino acids: CASSLVREGYNEQFF. The CDR3 DNA is TGTGCCAGCAGCTTAGTCCGGGAGGGATACAATGAGCAGTTCTTC.

The V gene is TRBV24-1, the J gene TRBJ2-3; tentative D call: TRBD1 (5 bases). This CDR3 is 16 amino acids long. Per germline, CDR1 KGHDR and CDR2 SFDVKD. Trimming pared 2 bases from V and 2 bases from J, leaving 13 bases between. The CDR3 reads CATSDSYPQDTDTQYF. CDR3 bases: TGTGCCACCAGTGATTCATACCCACAGGACACAGATACGCAGTATTTT.

The J gene is TRBJ2-1, the V gene TRBV9; D perhaps matches TRBD2 (5 bases). CDR3 length equals 18 residues. Germline CDR1 SGDLS, CDR2 YYNGEE. Trimming stripped 0 bases from V and 0 bases from J, with 16 bases between. The CDR3 coding sequence is TGTGCCAGCAGCGTAGATGGTAGCAGCGGAAGCTCCTACAATGAGCAGTTCTTC. It translates to CASSVDGSSGSSYNEQFF.

Points on this clone: Different DNA sequences within this sample yield the same CDR3. The chain recombines TRBV5-1 with TRBJ1-2; TRBD1 is a possible D gene (5 bases). The CDR3 contains 13 residues. The V end lost 5 bases, the J end lost 0 bases, and 8 bases lay between the germline ends. Germline V gene sequence: CDR1 SGHRS, CDR2 YFSETQ. CDR3 sequence: CASSLGANYGYTF. The CDR3 nucleotides read TGCGCCAGCAGTCTAGGGGCTAACTATGGCTACACCTTC. Full variable domain (remainder filled in from reference TRBV5-1 and TRBJ1-2): KAGVTQTPRYLIKTRGQQVTLSCSPISGHRSVSWYQQTPGQGLQFLFEYFSETQRNKGNFPGRFSGRQFSNSRSEMNVSTLELGDSALYLCASSLGANYGYTFGSGTRLTVV.

This clone showed up just once. CDR3 sequence reads: CASSQEQGTSNYGYTF. Written as DNA, the CDR3 is TGCGCCAGCAGCCAAGAACAAGGGACTTCTAACTATGGCTACACCTTC. This chain connects TRBV4-3 to TRBJ1-2, with a tentative D call TRBD1 (5 bases). V lost 0 bases and J lost 0, with 11 bases in between. The V gene's germline CDR1 is LGHNA and CDR2 YSLEER. CDR3 length: 16 amino acids.

The rearrangement uses TRBV7-2 and TRBJ1-3, with D unclear. CDR1 is SGHTA, CDR2 FQGNSA, per germline. This CDR3 has 17 residues. Deletions cut 0 bases from V and 0 bases from J, with 12 bases between. In DNA, the CDR3 is TGTGCCAGCAGCTTAGCAGGGCCGGGAATCTCTGGAAACACCATATATTTT. Its translation: CASSLAGPGISGNTIYF.

Notes on this clone: Other DNA sequences in this sample translate to the same CDR3. The rearrangement links TRBV28 to TRBJ1-1, with a weak D call TRBD1 (5 bases). CDR3 length: 13 amino acids. CDR1 and CDR2 from the germline V gene are MDHEN and SYDVKM. Trimming left V 2 bases short and J 3 bases short, with 7 bases between. In DNA form, the CDR3 reads TGTGCCAGCAGTTTACTAGGGGACACTGAAGCTTTCTTT. Its protein is CASSLLGDTEAFF.

This clone was observed a single time. This sequence joins TRBV29-1 and TRBJ2-5, with a tentative D call TRBD2 (6 bases). The V gene lost 6 bases and the J gene lost 5 bases, with 13 bases spanning the gap. The CDR3 spans 12 residues. CDR1 and CDR2 from the germline V gene are SQVTM and ANQGSEA. Written as DNA, the CDR3 is TGCAGCGTCGGAGACGGAGGGGAGACCCAGTACTTC. Its protein is CSVGDGGETQYF.

As regards this clone: Other DNA sequences in this sample translate to the same CDR3. The rearrangement links TRBV9 to TRBJ1-6; 7 positions match TRBD1. V was clipped by 0 bases and J by 8 bases; unmatched bases: 2. This CDR3 is built from 14 residues. Germline V lookup: CDR1 SGDLS, CDR2 YYNGEE. The CDR3 DNA sequence: TGTGCCAGCAGCGTAGGGCAGGGGGATTCACCCCTCCACTTT. It encodes CASSVGQGDSPLHF.

V is TRBV7-9 and J is TRBJ2-2; 10 nucleotides align to TRBD2. Per germline, CDR1 SEHNR and CDR2 FQNEAQ (reference sequence). The CDR3 loop spans 17 amino acids. Trimming removed 7 bases from V and 4 bases from J; junction bases left unmatched: 12. The CDR3 protein is CASTYSGRWISTGELFF. Here the CDR3 DNA reads TGTGCCAGCACCTATAGCGGGAGGTGGATTTCCACCGGGGAGCTGTTTTTT.

The chain combines TRBV10-3 with TRBJ1-4, with D perhaps matching TRBD1 (5 bases). The CDR3 length is 15 residues. Germline V gene lookup returns CDR1 ENHRY and CDR2 SYGVKD. Trimming took off 4 bases at V and 0 bases at J, with 9 bases between the two ends. The CDR3 loop reads CAISGTPTTNEKLFF. DNA for the CDR3: TGTGCCATCAGTGGGACACCCACAACTAATGAAAAACTGTTTTTT.

The V call is TRBV7-8, the J call TRBJ1-1; D is uncertain. CDR1 and CDR2 from the germline V gene are SGHVS and FQNEAQ. The ends were cut back, 4 bases at V and 4 bases at J, with 10 bases in the middle. The CDR3 runs 13 residues. CDR3: CASSSSRITEAFF. CDR3 nucleotides: TGTGCCAGCAGCTCGAGTAGAATCACTGAAGCTTTCTTT.

This CDR3 reads CASSLDSGADTQYF. The CDR3 DNA reads as TGTGCCAGCAGCCTGGATTCAGGGGCAGATACGCAGTATTTT. This chain joins TRBV7-9 and TRBJ2-3, with D possibly being TRBD1 (6 bases). The CDR3 runs 14 residues. Trimming removed 5 bases from V and 4 bases from J, with 13 bases in between. Germline V lookup: CDR1 SEHNR, CDR2 FQNEAQ (reference sequence).

This chain links TRBV15 with TRBJ1-2, with D possibly being TRBD1 (5 bases). The CDR3 covers 13 residues. The germline CDR1 and CDR2 sequences are LNHNV and YYDKDF (reference sequence). Trimming removed 8 bases from V and 4 bases from J, with 14 bases in between. As DNA, the CDR3 is TGTGCCACCGATAGGAGGGGAGGCTATGGCTACACCTTC. Translating it yields CATDRRGGYGYTF. The full variable domain, in which reference TRBV15 and TRBJ1-2 provide the parts outside the CDR3, is DAMVIQNPRYQVTQFGKPVTLSCSQTLNHNVMYWYQQKSSQAPKLLFHYYDKDFNNEADTPDNFQSRRPNTSFCFLDIRSPGLGDTAMYLCATDRRGGYGYTFGSGTRLTVV.